One TCR beta chain is described in this entry. Its antigen is unknown. This specimen comes from a study of T-cell memory formation after mild COVID-19. Study context: TCR clusters were mostly donor specific.

V was shortened by 4 bases and J by 5 bases, with 15 bases between the two germline ends. Germline V gene lookup returns CDR1 SGHRS and CDR2 YFSETQ. The CDR3 spans 14 residues. Sample barcodes and UMIs were carried by the TCR alpha and TCR beta cDNA libraries that 5'RACE generated with constant-segment primers. TCRdb reanalysed the 5' RACE reads using MiXCR and keeps one entry per CDR3 protein. The sample consists of roughly 130,000 distinct CDR3 sequences, 15% to 20% of them appearing once. Study findings and constraints: That cross-reactive memory joined was suggested by some responding clones appearing in pre-infection memory. For second-wave clones that peaked at day 37, SARS-CoV-2 specificity went unverified.

Sequenced sample: PBMCs or a T cell subset sorted from them (not recorded which). The chain recombines TRBV5-1 with TRBJ2-5; D gene unclear. The TCR sequence derives from a man between 18 and 35 years old who had mild COVID-19 (a few samples of this study predate the infection). Cell type and time point are not known. This CDR3 reads CASSHGKVRETQYF. The DNA of the CDR3 is TGCGCCAGCAGCCATGGCAAGGTACGGGAGACCCAGTACTTC.